Sequencing of this T cell receptor (beta chain) was carried out in a study of T-cell reconstitution after alpha-beta-depleted transplantation in children. The study, taken as a whole, reports: Most T-cell counts and diversity one year after the transplant came from T cells that were newly produced. There were reportedly several hundred expanded graft clones from which alpha-beta T cells came about two months after transplant.

This clonotype was counted ten times or more. Its antigen is not known. The ends were cut back, 4 bases at V and 0 bases at J, with 7 bases in the middle. CDR1 and CDR2 from the germline V gene are SQVTM and ANQGSEA. This CDR3 is built from 13 residues. The TCRbeta library incorporated unique molecular identifiers. MiXCR, run by TCRdb on the PCR reads, gives a single entry per CDR3 protein. The table shows 140,000 or so distinct CDR3 sequences, with around 10% occurring only once. The TCR was taken from a female patient aged 2-15 years who had a stem cell transplant for congenital amegakaryocytic thrombocytopenia, so the T cells may come from the graft donor. The chain carries TRBV29-1 and TRBJ2-4; D call uncertain. The specimen comprised PBMCs, mostly from graft donor cells, sampled 180 days after TCRalphabeta/CD19-depleted stem cell transplant. CDR3 nucleotides: TGCAGCGTTGCCTTCCTAGCCAAAAACATTCAGTACTTC. It encodes CSVAFLAKNIQYF.